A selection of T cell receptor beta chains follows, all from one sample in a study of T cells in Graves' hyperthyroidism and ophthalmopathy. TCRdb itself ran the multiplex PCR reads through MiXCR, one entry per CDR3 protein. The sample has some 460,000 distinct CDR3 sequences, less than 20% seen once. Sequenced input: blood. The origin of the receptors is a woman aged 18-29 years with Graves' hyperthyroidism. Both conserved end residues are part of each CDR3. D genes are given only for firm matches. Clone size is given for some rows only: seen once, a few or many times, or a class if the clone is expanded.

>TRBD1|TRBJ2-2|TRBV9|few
CASSVVGQVGTGELFF
TGTGCCAGCAGCGTAGTAGGACAGGTGGGCACCGGGGAGCTGTTTTTT
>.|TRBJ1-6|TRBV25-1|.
CASQGNNSPLHF
TGTGCCAGTCAGGGGAATAATTCACCCCTCCACTTT
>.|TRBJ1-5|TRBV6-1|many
CASCPARGNQPQHF
TGTGCCAGCTGTCCGGCGCGGGGCAATCAGCCCCAGCATTTT
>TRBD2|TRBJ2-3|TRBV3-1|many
CASSLLTGLGRDTQYF
TGTGCCAGCAGTCTCCTTACGGGACTAGGAAGAGATACGCAGTATTTT
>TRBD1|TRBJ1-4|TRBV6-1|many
CASRTGAGTNEKLFF
TGTGCCAGCAGGACAGGGGCAGGGACTAATGAAAAACTGTTTTTT
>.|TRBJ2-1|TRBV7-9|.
CASSLVRGNYNEQFF
TGTGCCAGCAGCTTAGTAAGGGGGAACTACAATGAGCAGTTCTTC
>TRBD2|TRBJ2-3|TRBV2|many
CASSPGVGGRGTDTQYF
TGTGCCAGCAGCCCTGGGGTCGGCGGGAGGGGCACAGATACGCAGTATTTT
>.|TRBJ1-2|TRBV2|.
CASKEGVSYGYTF
TGTGCCAGCAAGGAGGGGGTCAGCTATGGCTACACCTTC
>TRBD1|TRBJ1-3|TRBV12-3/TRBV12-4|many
CASSSTGAGNTIYF
TGTGCCAGCAGTTCGACAGGGGCCGGAAACACCATATATTTT
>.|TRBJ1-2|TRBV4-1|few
CASSPGYQNAYGYTF
TGCGCCAGCAGCCCCGGATATCAGAACGCCTATGGCTACACCTTC
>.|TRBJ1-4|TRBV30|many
CAYRRANEKLFF
TGTGCCTATCGCCGGGCTAATGAAAAACTGTTTTTT
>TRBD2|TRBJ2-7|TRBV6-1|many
CASSEASGGANEQYF
TGTGCCAGCAGTGAAGCTAGCGGGGGGGCCAACGAGCAGTACTTC
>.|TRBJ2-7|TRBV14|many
CASSQGTFYEQYF
TGTGCCAGCAGCCAAGGGACGTTCTACGAGCAGTACTTC
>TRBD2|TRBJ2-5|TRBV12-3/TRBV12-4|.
CAIGRTSGSGKTQYF
TGTGCCATCGGGCGGACTAGCGGGAGTGGGAAGACCCAGTACTTC
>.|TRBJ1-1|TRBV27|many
CASSLSREAEAFF
TGTGCCAGCAGTTTGTCCCGGGAGGCTGAAGCTTTCTTT
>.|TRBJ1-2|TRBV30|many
CAWSVNQGRHYGYTF
TGTGCCTGGAGTGTAAACCAGGGACGGCACTATGGCTACACCTTC
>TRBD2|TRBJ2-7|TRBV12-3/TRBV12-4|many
CASRQSGIYEQYF
TGTGCCAGCAGACAAAGCGGGATATACGAGCAGTACTTC
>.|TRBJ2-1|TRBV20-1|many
CSAPQRSSSINEQFF
TGCAGTGCTCCTCAACGCAGCTCTAGTATCAATGAGCAGTTCTTC
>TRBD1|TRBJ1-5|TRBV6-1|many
CASSEGLGDRGNQPQHF
TGTGCCAGCAGTGAAGGGCTCGGGGACAGGGGGAATCAGCCCCAGCATTTT
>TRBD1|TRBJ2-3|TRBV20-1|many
CSARDREGTDTQYF
TGCAGTGCTAGGGACAGGGAGGGCACAGATACGCAGTATTTT
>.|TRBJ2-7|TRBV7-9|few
CASSPGIFYEQYF
TGTGCCAGCAGCCCCGGCATCTTCTACGAGCAGTACTTC
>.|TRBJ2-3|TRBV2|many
CATSGTSKADTQYF
TGTGCCACCAGCGGAACTTCAAAGGCAGATACGCAGTATTTT
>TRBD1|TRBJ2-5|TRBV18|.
CASSRTSDREQETQYF
TGTGCCAGCTCACGGACCTCGGACAGGGAACAAGAGACCCAGTACTTC
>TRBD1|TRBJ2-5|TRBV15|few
CATSRDDARGQETQYF
TGTGCCACCAGCAGAGATGACGCCAGGGGGCAAGAGACCCAGTACTTC
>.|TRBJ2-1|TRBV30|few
CAWSPRGHWNLLNEQFF
TGTGCCTGGAGTCCCCGGGGACATTGGAATTTACTCAATGAGCAGTTCTTC
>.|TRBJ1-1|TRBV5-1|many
CASSLNGQNTEAFF
TGCGCCAGCAGCTTGAACGGGCAGAACACTGAAGCTTTCTTT
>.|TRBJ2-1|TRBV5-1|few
CASSPDRHEQFF
TGCGCCAGCAGCCCAGACAGACACGAGCAGTTCTTC
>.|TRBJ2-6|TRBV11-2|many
CASSLEGSGANVLTF
TGTGCCAGCAGTTTAGAGGGATCCGGGGCCAACGTCCTGACTTTC
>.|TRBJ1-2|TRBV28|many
CASSQQGFYGYTF
TGTGCCAGCAGTCAACAGGGATTCTATGGCTACACCTTC
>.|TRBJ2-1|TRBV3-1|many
CASSQTQSGGSPYNEQFF
TGTGCCAGCAGCCAGACCCAAAGCGGTGGGAGCCCCTACAATGAGCAGTTCTTC
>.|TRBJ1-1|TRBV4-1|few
CASSQVLSGVSGSTEAFF
TGCGCCAGCAGCCAAGTCCTTAGTGGGGTGTCGGGAAGTACTGAAGCTTTCTTT
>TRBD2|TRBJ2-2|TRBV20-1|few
CSVTSGTAGELFF
TGCAGTGTCACTAGCGGGACGGCCGGGGAGCTGTTTTTT
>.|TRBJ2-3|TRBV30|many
CAWSVGAGVSADTQYF
TGTGCCTGGAGTGTTGGTGCAGGGGTGAGCGCAGATACGCAGTATTTT
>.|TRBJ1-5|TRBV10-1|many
CASSEDGNQPQHF
TGCGCCAGCAGTGAGGATGGCAATCAGCCCCAGCATTTT
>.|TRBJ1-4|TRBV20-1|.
CSARAPGSLREKLFF
TGCAGTGCTAGGGCCCCCGGGAGTCTGCGGGAAAAACTGTTTTTT
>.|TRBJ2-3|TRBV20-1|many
CSAYPRDLGTDTQYF
TGCAGTGCTTACCCCCGGGACTTGGGCACAGATACGCAGTATTTT
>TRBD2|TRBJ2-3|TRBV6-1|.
CASSDSGGGADTQYF
TGTGCCAGCAGTGATAGCGGGGGTGGGGCAGATACGCAGTATTTT
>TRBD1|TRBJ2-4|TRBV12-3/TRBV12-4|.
CASSSSCGTGRNIQYF
TGTGCCAGCAGTTCATCCTGCGGGACAGGGAGAAACATTCAGTACTTC
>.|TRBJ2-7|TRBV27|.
CASSLGPRRGPYEQYF
TGTGCCAGCAGTTTGGGTCCCCGGAGGGGCCCCTACGAGCAGTACTTC
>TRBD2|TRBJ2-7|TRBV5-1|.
CASSWGLAGDEQYF
TGCGCCAGCAGCTGGGGACTAGCGGGAGACGAGCAGTACTTC
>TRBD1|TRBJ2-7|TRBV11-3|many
CASSLDTRDRTYEQYF
TGTGCCAGCAGCTTAGATACACGGGACAGGACTTACGAGCAGTACTTC
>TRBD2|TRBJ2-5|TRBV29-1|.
CSVDSGSGFVDF
TGCAGCGTTGATAGCGGGAGTGGTTTCGTAGACTTC
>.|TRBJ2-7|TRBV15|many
CATSRADSYEQYF
TGTGCCACCAGCAGAGCCGACTCCTACGAGCAGTACTTC